The 6 T cell receptor beta chains presented below share a single source sample, sequenced in a study of T cell responses to AZD1222 COVID-19 vaccine. Measured with immunoSEQ multiplex PCR; TCRdb has only the in-frame clones, and not every one. The repertoire holds tens of thousands of clones, with roughly 85% as singletons. The sample in question was peripheral blood, obtained on day 0 of AZD1222 vaccination. The receptor set was obtained from an adult in good health.

This clone occurred a few times. This chain joins TRBV5-1 and TRBJ2-2; tentative D call: TRBD1 (5 bases). This CDR3 is 15 amino acids long. Trimming removed 4 bases at V and 1 base at J, with 11 bases between. Germline V CDR1 and CDR2: SGHRS, YFSETQ. CDR3 DNA sequence: TGCGCCAGCAGCCCCGGACACATGAACACCGGGGAGCTGTTTTTT. Protein: CASSPGHMNTGELFF. Using reference TRBV5-1 and TRBJ2-2 for the parts outside the CDR3, the full variable domain is KAGVTQTPRYLIKTRGQQVTLSCSPISGHRSVSWYQQTPGQGLQFLFEYFSETQRNKGNFPGRFSGRQFSNSRSEMNVSTLELGDSALYLCASSPGHMNTGELFFGEGSRLTVL.

The chain uses TRBV5-1 and TRBJ2-6; D is unresolved. This CDR3 is built from 15 residues. From germline, CDR1 is SGHRS and CDR2 YFSETQ. V lost 9 bases and J lost 0, with 13 bases in between. CDR3 coding DNA: TGCGCCACCCGATCCGAGTTCTCTGGGGCCAACGTCCTGACTTTC. Translated, it gives CATRSEFSGANVLTF. The whole variable domain, remainder taken from reference TRBV5-1 and TRBJ2-6, is KAGVTQTPRYLIKTRGQQVTLSCSPISGHRSVSWYQQTPGQGLQFLFEYFSETQRNKGNFPGRFSGRQFSNSRSEMNVSTLELGDSALYLCATRSEFSGANVLTFGAGSRLTVL.

This chain connects TRBV7-8 to TRBJ2-3; possibly TRBD1 or TRBD2 for D (6 bases each). This CDR3 is 15 amino acids long. Germline-derived CDR1 and CDR2 are SGHVS and FQNEAQ. V shed 2 bases and J shed 0 bases, with 9 bases lying between them. This CDR3 is CASSLWGASTDTQYF. Written as DNA, the CDR3 is TGTGCCAGCAGCTTATGGGGGGCTAGCACAGATACGCAGTATTTT.

The rearrangement joins TRBV4-3 to TRBJ2-3, with TRBD1 identical over 9 bases. With 2 bases clipped from V and 4 bases from J, the junction kept 10 bases outside the gene matches. Germline CDR1 reads LGHNA; CDR2 reads YSLEER. This CDR3 has 17 residues. CDR3 in amino acids: CASSQTWRDRVPDTQYF. The CDR3 DNA reads TGCGCCAGCAGCCAAACGTGGAGGGACAGGGTTCCAGATACGCAGTATTTT.

The chain recombines TRBV4-3 with TRBJ2-1, with D hard to call. The ends were cut back, 0 bases at V and 0 bases at J, with 12 bases in the middle. Germline V gene lookup returns CDR1 LGHNA and CDR2 YSLEER. This CDR3 is 17 amino acids long. The CDR3 region is CASSQEGLLSSYNEQFF. DNA for the CDR3: TGCGCCAGCAGCCAAGAAGGGTTATTGAGCTCCTACAATGAGCAGTTCTTC.

V gene TRBV6-5 combines with J gene TRBJ2-1; 9 positions match TRBD1. There are 15 residues in the CDR3. Germline CDR1 MNHEY, CDR2 SVGAGI. The V segment lost 7 bases and the J segment 4 bases; nucleotides outside the gene matches: 8. The CDR3 DNA reads TGTGCCAGCAACCCCGGGACAGGGTCGTACAATGAGCAGTTCTTC. This codes for CASNPGTGSYNEQFF.